These T cell receptor beta chains were read from a single sample in a study of T cell responses to AZD1222 COVID-19 vaccine. Profiled with immunoSEQ multiplex PCR; TCRdb holds only in-frame clones, not every one. The table includes 150,000 to 200,000 clones, around 90% detected once. Sequenced material: peripheral blood, taken 28 days after the second AZD1222 dose. Receptors originate from an adult who received the AZD1222 COVID-19 vaccine. CDR3s include the opening cysteine and the closing phenylalanine or tryptophan. A D gene is named only where the DNA matches it firmly. The size field is filled for only some rows; it gives once, few, many or a size class.

d_call clone_size j_call v_call cdr3_aa cdr3_nt
TRBD2 . TRBJ2-5 TRBV6-2/TRBV6-3 CASSRLAWETQYF TGTGCCAGCAGTCGACTAGCCTGGGAGACCCAGTACTTC
. . TRBJ1-4 TRBV27 CASSPRTVLLGKLFF TGTGCCAGCAGTCCGCGGACAGTATTGCTTGGAAAACTGTTTTTT
. . TRBJ1-5 TRBV6-1 CASSENQPQHF TGTGCCAGCAGTGAAAATCAGCCCCAGCATTTT
TRBD1 . TRBJ2-7 TRBV5-1 CASSLEPSDREYSYEQYF TGCGCCAGCAGCTTGGAACCCTCTGACAGGGAATACTCCTACGAGCAGTACTTC
. . TRBJ2-3 TRBV4-3 CASSQDQAGTTQYF TGCGCCAGCAGCCAAGATCAGGCGGGGACCACGCAGTATTTT
. . TRBJ2-3 TRBV29-1 CSVGGASTDTQYF TGCAGCGTTGGGGGGGCTAGCACAGATACGCAGTATTTT
. . TRBJ2-7 TRBV7-2 CASSAAGTQYEQYF TGTGCCAGCAGCGCAGCCGGGACACAGTACGAGCAGTACTTC
. few TRBJ1-1 TRBV7-6 CASSIGSYNTEAFF TGTGCCAGCAGCATTGGATCCTATAACACTGAAGCTTTCTTT
. few TRBJ2-3 TRBV27 CASSLFGWTSTDTQYF TGTGCCAGCAGTTTATTCGGGTGGACTAGCACAGATACGCAGTATTTT
. . TRBJ1-2 TRBV19 CASSIMVQGKGYTF TGTGCCAGTAGTATTATGGTGCAGGGTAAAGGCTACACCTTC
TRBD1 . TRBJ1-2 TRBV2 CASSEAPDRVDGYTF TGTGCCAGCAGTGAAGCGCCCGACAGGGTCGATGGCTACACCTTC
. . TRBJ1-1 TRBV7-2 CASSLRFIRGNTEAFF TGTGCCAGCAGCTTAAGGTTTATCAGGGGGAACACTGAAGCTTTCTTT
. . TRBJ1-5 TRBV5-6 CASSYQQRSGQPQHF TGTGCCAGCAGCTACCAACAAAGGAGCGGACAGCCCCAGCATTTT
TRBD2 . TRBJ2-3 TRBV2 CASSPLLAGGMDTQYF TGTGCCAGCAGTCCATTACTAGCGGGGGGGATGGATACGCAGTATTTT
. . TRBJ1-1 TRBV11-2 CASSPRQYTEAFF TGTGCCAGCAGCCCCCGACAGTACACTGAAGCTTTCTTT
TRBD2 once TRBJ2-5 TRBV6-2/TRBV6-3 CASSYSRLAGGLETQYF TGTGCCAGCAGTTACTCGAGACTAGCGGGGGGGCTTGAGACCCAGTACTTC
TRBD1 . TRBJ1-5 TRBV5-6 CASSGRTGGSNQPQHF TGTGCCAGCAGCGGCCGGACAGGGGGTTCCAATCAGCCCCAGCATTTT
. . TRBJ2-3 TRBV24-1 CATSGGGPDTQYF TGTGCCACCAGTGGCGGGGGCCCAGATACGCAGTATTTT
. . TRBJ2-7 TRBV11-2 CASSLDHRQAYEQYF TGTGCCAGCAGCTTAGATCATCGGCAGGCCTACGAGCAGTACTTC
. . TRBJ2-2 TRBV6-5 CASSTNTGELFF TGTGCCAGCAGCACAAACACCGGGGAGCTGTTTTTT
TRBD1 . TRBJ1-1 TRBV7-6 CASSLSSMGQGYTEAFF TGTGCCAGCAGCTTATCCTCGATGGGACAGGGCTACACTGAAGCTTTCTTT
TRBD1 . TRBJ2-1 TRBV10-2 CASSESMWTGEQFF TGCGCCAGCAGTGAGTCGATGTGGACAGGCGAGCAGTTCTTC
. . TRBJ1-1 TRBV14 CASSPGLGTEAFF TGTGCCAGCAGCCCCGGGTTAGGCACTGAAGCTTTCTTT
. few TRBJ2-2 TRBV11-2 CASSFGARTGELFF TGTGCCAGCAGCTTTGGGGCAAGAACCGGGGAGCTGTTTTTT
. . TRBJ2-7 TRBV5-8 CASSPPGRRTYEQYF TGTGCCAGCAGCCCCCCGGGACGCAGGACCTACGAGCAGTACTTC
. . TRBJ2-3 TRBV6-2/TRBV6-3 CASSTNRQGTDTQYF TGTGCCAGCAGTACCAATAGACAGGGCACAGATACGCAGTATTTT
. . TRBJ2-5 TRBV3-1/TRBV3-2 CASSQDGRTQETQYF TGTGCCAGCAGCCAAGACGGAAGGACCCAAGAGACCCAGTACTTC
. . TRBJ1-4 TRBV6-5 CASSYQGPTNEKLFF TGTGCCAGCAGTTACCAGGGTCCAACTAATGAAAAACTGTTTTTT
TRBD1 . TRBJ1-3 TRBV5-8 CASSQHRGSGNTIYF TGTGCCAGCAGCCAACACAGGGGGTCAGGAAACACCATATATTTT
. . TRBJ1-1 TRBV7-9 CASSTSINAEEAFF TGTGCCAGCAGCACCTCAATAAACGCCGAGGAAGCTTTCTTT
TRBD1 . TRBJ1-1 TRBV29-1 CSGGQSFYTEAFF TGCAGCGGGGGACAGTCCTTTTACACTGAAGCTTTCTTT
. . TRBJ1-5 TRBV6-2/TRBV6-3 CASSSRQRNQPQHF TGTGCCAGCAGCTCCCGACAGAGGAATCAGCCCCAGCATTTT
. . TRBJ1-4 TRBV7-9 CASSLSSGSEKLFF TGTGCCAGCAGCTTATCGAGTGGATCTGAAAAACTGTTTTTT
TRBD2 . TRBJ2-1 TRBV4-1 CASSQDFQRGYNEQFF TGCGCCAGCAGCCAAGATTTCCAGCGGGGCTACAATGAGCAGTTCTTC